These 23 T cell receptor beta chains were sequenced from one sample in a study of Graves' ophthalmopathy and Graves' hyperthyroidism. RNA transcripts were the template, and TCR beta CDR3 regions were amplified from them. RT-PCR in the first round used HTBI primers; a second-round multiplex PCR followed. TCRdb fed the multiplex PCR reads into MiXCR, producing one record per CDR3 protein. The sample shows about 620,000 distinct CDR3 sequences, 20% to 25% of them seen only once. Sequencing was carried out using peripheral blood. These receptors were taken from a woman between 18 and 29 years old with stable Graves' hyperthyroidism. Some clones in this sample may be carry-over from other donors' samples.

This clonotype was counted at least ten times. J is TRBJ2-5 and V is TRBV6-2 or TRBV6-3; the match to TRBD1 covers 7 bases. The trim removed 2 bases at V and 1 base at J, leaving 4 bases unmatched. CDR3 length: 15 amino acids. Germline CDR1 is MNHEY and CDR2 is SVGEGT. CDR3 sequence: CASSYLDRTQETQYF. DNA of the CDR3: TGTGCCAGCAGTTACCTGGACAGGACCCAAGAGACCCAGTACTTC.

The chain couples TRBV2 to TRBJ1-1; no definite D call. This CDR3 spans 13 amino acids. With 7 bases removed from V and 1 base from J, the gap between germline ends came to 10 bases. The germline V gene has CDR1 SNHLY and CDR2 FYNNEI. CDR3 sequence (DNA): TGTGCCAGCACCCTGACACCGAACACTGAAGCTTTCTTT. Translated: CASTLTPNTEAFF.

In this sample, this clonotype turned up many times. Just one base apart from a much larger clone, this may be a read error. J is TRBJ1-3 and V is TRBV5-1; the D is unclear. V was cut by 0 bases and J by 2 bases, with 9 bases left in between. Per the germline V gene, CDR1 is SGHRS and CDR2 is YFSETQ. The CDR3 consists of 15 residues. The CDR3 protein is CASSLDIQPGNTIYF. The CDR3, as DNA: TGCGCCAGCAGCTTGGATATCCAGCCTGGAAACACCATATATTTT.

V and J are TRBV4-1 and TRBJ1-1; D perhaps matches TRBD1 (6 bases). Germline V gives CDR1 MGHRA, CDR2 YSYEKL. The CDR3 runs to 15 residues. V was cut by 0 bases and J by 5 bases, with 13 bases left in between. The CDR3 DNA sequence: TGCGCCAGCAGCCAAGATCGGGGGACAAGAACTGAAGCTTTCTTT. It encodes CASSQDRGTRTEAFF.

This clonotype was seen repeatedly, ten times or more. V and J are TRBV5-1 and TRBJ2-7, with 7 bases fitting TRBD1. CDR1 is SGHRS and CDR2 is YFSETQ in the germline V gene. The CDR3 has 17 amino acids. The ends lost 5 bases at V and 5 bases at J; junction bases unmatched: 19. CDR3: CASSQRTGPLVRNEQYF. The DNA for the CDR3 is TGCGCCAGCAGTCAAAGGACAGGACCCTTGGTAAGGAACGAGCAGTACTTC.

This clonotype has more than one count but fewer than ten. The gene calls are TRBV11-2 and TRBJ2-2; TRBD1 matches 9 bases. Germline CDR1 and CDR2: SGHAT and FQNNGV. The trim removed 8 bases at V and 2 bases at J, leaving 6 bases unmatched. CDR3 length equals 15 residues. The CDR3 is CASDTGQGNTGELFF. For the CDR3, the DNA is TGTGCCAGCGATACGGGACAGGGAAACACCGGGGAGCTGTTTTTT.

This clonotype was seen many times. The chain combines TRBV28 with TRBJ2-2; maybe TRBD2 (5 bases). Germline CDR1 MDHEN, CDR2 SYDVKM. The CDR3 sequence is 14 residues long. Trimming cost V 8 bases and J 0 bases, with 10 bases left between them. CDR3 sequence reads: CASEEGPNTGELFF. In DNA form, the CDR3 reads TGTGCCAGCGAAGAGGGCCCGAACACCGGGGAGCTGTTTTTT.

The sample holds many counts of this clonotype. Here the CDR3 DNA reads TGTGCCAGCAGCAGGGACAGGGGGCAAGAGACCCAGTACTTC. The encoded protein is CASSRDRGQETQYF. V gene TRBV28 combines with J gene TRBJ2-5, with 11 bases that match TRBD1. J was trimmed by 2 bases and V by 6 bases; bases with no gene match: 2. Germline V gene lookup returns CDR1 MDHEN and CDR2 SYDVKM. There are 14 residues in the CDR3.

This clonotype was picked up many times. V and J are TRBV6-2 or TRBV6-3 and TRBJ1-2, with D possibly matching TRBD1 (5 bases). CDR1 MNHEY and CDR2 SVGEGT come from the germline V gene. Trimming removed 2 bases at V and 9 bases at J, with 7 bases between. This CDR3 is 11 amino acids long. CDR3 loop: CASSYGASYTF. DNA for the CDR3: TGTGCCAGCAGTTACGGGGCCAGCTACACCTTC.

This clonotype was detected many times. The CDR3 bases are TGTGCCAGCAGCCCCAGGGACAGGGGGACCTACGAGCAGTACTTC. Translating it yields CASSPRDRGTYEQYF. The chain uses TRBV3-1 and TRBJ2-7; 11 bases are a match to TRBD1. Trimming took 4 bases from V and 2 from J; bases not matched to a gene: 4. Germline CDR1 reads LGHDT; CDR2 reads YNNKEL (reference sequence). The length of the CDR3 is 15 residues.

This clonotype was recorded at least ten times. V and J are TRBV3-1 and TRBJ1-1, with D uncertain. The V gene lost 4 bases and the J gene lost 5 bases, with 11 bases spanning the gap. This CDR3 spans 13 amino acids. Germline V gene sequence: CDR1 LGHDT, CDR2 YNNKEL (reference sequence). This chain's CDR3 is CASSLGGETEAFF. CDR3 DNA sequence: TGTGCCAGCAGCCTAGGTGGGGAAACTGAAGCTTTCTTT.

This clonotype has at least ten counts. The chain combines TRBV30 with TRBJ1-2; D uncertain. Per the germline V gene, CDR1 is GTSNPN and CDR2 is SVGIG (reference sequence). This CDR3 region has 13 residues. Between the trimmed V and J ends, which lost 2 bases and 8 bases, there was a span of 15 bases. CDR3 sequence (DNA): TGTGCCTGGAGTAAGGTCGAGGGTGGAGGCTACACCTTC. This encodes CAWSKVEGGGYTF.

There are many counts of this clonotype. Written as DNA, the CDR3 is TGTGCCAGCAGTCCCGCGGGGTTCACTGAAGCTTTCTTT. Protein: CASSPAGFTEAFF. J is TRBJ1-1 and V is TRBV27; no clear D. Trimming shortened V by 5 bases and J by 4 bases, and 11 bases separated the two germline ends. Germline CDR1 is MNHEY and CDR2 is SMNVEV (reference sequence). The CDR3 is made up of 13 amino acids.

This clonotype was counted many times. This chain links TRBV6-1 with TRBJ1-1; D is unclear. The CDR3 is 14 residues long. The ends were cut back, 2 bases at V and 4 bases at J, with 11 bases in the middle. Germline V CDR1 and CDR2: MNHNS, SASEGT. The CDR3 DNA follows: TGTGCCAGCAGTGAATTGGTCCCCCCCACTGAAGCTTTCTTT. It codes for CASSELVPPTEAFF.

The table lists this clonotype with a few counts. The chain couples TRBV6-1 to TRBJ1-6; TRBD1 might be the D (5 bases). The ends were cut back, 5 bases at V and 9 bases at J, with 23 bases in the middle. The CDR3 length is 17 residues. The V gene's germline CDR1 is MNHNS and CDR2 SASEGT. CDR3 sequence (DNA): TGTGCCAGCAGTCCTCACCTATCTCCGACAGATTTTTCACCCCTCCACTTT. Translation: CASSPHLSPTDFSPLHF.

This clonotype was recorded many times. This rearrangement joins TRBV29-1 to TRBJ1-1; D uncertain. CDR1 is SQVTM and CDR2 is ANQGSEA in the germline V gene. This CDR3 contains 12 residues. V was pared by 3 bases and J by 1 base, with 6 bases between. CDR3 DNA: TGCAGCGTTGACGGTTCGAACACTGAAGCTTTCTTT. Translation: CSVDGSNTEAFF.

This clonotype was seen ten or more times. This chain joins TRBV5-6 and TRBJ1-6; the D is unclear. CDR1 and CDR2 from the germline V gene are SGHDT and YYEEEE. This CDR3 spans 13 amino acids. Trimming pared 2 bases from V and 7 bases from J, leaving 7 bases between. The CDR3 nucleotides read TGTGCCAGCAGCTTATACGAAAATTCACCCCTCCACTTT. Translating it yields CASSLYENSPLHF. Complete variable domain (other parts from reference TRBV5-6 and TRBJ1-6): DAGVTQSPTHLIKTRGQQVTLRCSPKSGHDTVSWYQQALGQGPQFIFQYYEEEERQRGNFPDRFSGHQFPNYSSELNVNALLLGDSALYLCASSLYENSPLHFGNGTRLTVT.

The V gene is TRBV6-2 or TRBV6-3, the J gene TRBJ2-7, with D perhaps matching TRBD1 or TRBD2 (6 bases each). This CDR3 spans 15 amino acids. The V end was cut by 0 bases, the J end by 2 bases, with 11 bases between. From germline, CDR1 is MNHEY and CDR2 SVGEGT. This CDR3 is CASSYSRGAPYEQYV. The CDR3 DNA reads as TGTGCCAGCAGTTACTCGAGGGGGGCCCCCTACGAGCAGTACGTC.

This clonotype was counted a few times. The chain combines TRBV28 with TRBJ1-2; no clear D. Trimming shortened V by 3 bases and J by 4 bases, and 12 bases separated the two germline ends. The CDR3 runs 14 residues. Per germline, CDR1 MDHEN and CDR2 SYDVKM. DNA of the CDR3: TGTGCCAGCAGTTTTCCTGGGGTTATCTATGGCTACACCTTC. This sequence encodes CASSFPGVIYGYTF.

In this sample, this clonotype turned up many times. This sequence joins TRBV12-3 or TRBV12-4 and TRBJ2-5; TRBD2 matches 10 bases. The CDR3 sequence is 15 residues long. Trimming cost V 5 bases and J 7 bases; bases outside gene matches: 10. The CDR3 DNA follows: TGTGCCAGCAGTCCAAGCGGGGGGGCCGGTGGGACCCAGTACTTC. Translated, it gives CASSPSGGAGGTQYF.

This clonotype was observed many times. V gene TRBV20-1 combines with J gene TRBJ2-7, with D perhaps matching TRBD1 or TRBD2 (5 bases each). Germline CDR1 reads DFQATT; CDR2 reads SNEGSKA (reference sequence). The V end lost 6 bases, the J end lost 3 bases, and 12 bases lay between the germline ends. The CDR3 runs 12 residues. DNA for the CDR3: TGCAGTGCCGCACGAGGGGACTACGAGCAGTACTTC. As protein: CSAARGDYEQYF.

V usage is TRBV7-6 and J usage is TRBJ2-7; tentative D call: TRBD2 (5 bases). The germline gives CDR1 SGHVS, CDR2 FNYEAQ. V lost 2 bases and J lost 5, with 13 bases in between. The CDR3 spans 14 residues. Written as DNA, the CDR3 is TGTGCCAGCAGCTTATGGGAGTCCCCGGACGAGCAGTACTTC. This encodes CASSLWESPDEQYF.

This clonotype showed up many times. The chain joins TRBV5-1 to TRBJ2-7, with unresolved D. Trimming took off 1 base at V and 0 bases at J, with 5 bases between the two ends. The germline gives CDR1 SGHRS, CDR2 YFSETQ. This CDR3 is built from 13 residues. DNA of the CDR3: TGCGCCAGCAGCTTGAGGGACTCCTACGAGCAGTACTTC. Protein product: CASSLRDSYEQYF.